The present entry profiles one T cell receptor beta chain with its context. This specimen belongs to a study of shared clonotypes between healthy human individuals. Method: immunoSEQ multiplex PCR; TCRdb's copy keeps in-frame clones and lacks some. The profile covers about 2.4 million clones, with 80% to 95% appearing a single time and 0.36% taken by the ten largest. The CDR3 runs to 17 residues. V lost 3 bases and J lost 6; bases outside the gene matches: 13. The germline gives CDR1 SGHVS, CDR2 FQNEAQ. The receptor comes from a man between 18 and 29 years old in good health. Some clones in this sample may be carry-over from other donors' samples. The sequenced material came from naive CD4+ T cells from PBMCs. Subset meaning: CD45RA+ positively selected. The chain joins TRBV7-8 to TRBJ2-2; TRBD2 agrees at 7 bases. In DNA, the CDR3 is TGTGCCAGCAGCTTTATCCCAGCGGGAACAACAGCCGGGGAGCTGTTTTTT. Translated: CASSFIPAGTTAGELFF.